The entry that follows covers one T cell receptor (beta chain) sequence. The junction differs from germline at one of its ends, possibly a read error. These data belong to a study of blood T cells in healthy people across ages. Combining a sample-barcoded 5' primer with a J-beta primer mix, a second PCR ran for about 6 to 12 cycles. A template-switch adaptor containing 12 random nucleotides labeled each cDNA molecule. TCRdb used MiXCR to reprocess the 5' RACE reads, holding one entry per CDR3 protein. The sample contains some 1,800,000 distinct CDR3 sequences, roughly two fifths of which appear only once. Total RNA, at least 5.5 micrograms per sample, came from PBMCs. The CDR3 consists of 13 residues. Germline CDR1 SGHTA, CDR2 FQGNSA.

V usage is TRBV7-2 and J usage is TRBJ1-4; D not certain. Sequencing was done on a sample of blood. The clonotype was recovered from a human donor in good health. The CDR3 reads CASSLAAGEKPFF. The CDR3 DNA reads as TGTGCCAGCAGCTTAGCGGCGGGCGAAAAACCGTTTTTT.